The 2 T cell receptor beta chains reported below all come from one sample, sequenced in a study of vaccination and CD4 T cells after COVID-19. These receptors' antigens are unknown. Researchers used the Oncomine TCR Beta short-read assay to sequence DNA from cultured CD4+ T cells. Via MiXCR, TCRdb re-called the PCR reads, giving one row per CDR3 protein. The table has 6,500 to 8,500 distinct CDR3 sequences, around 60% seen once. Noted treatment: roughly nine-day PBMC culture with coronavirus spike peptide pools or control peptides (ViraFEST assay). Sequencing was carried out using CD4+ T cells from blood, cultured in vitro. The receptors stem from a human donor who had recovered from COVID-19.

This chain links TRBV20-1 with TRBJ1-6; D is unresolved. This CDR3 region has 14 residues. Germline V lookup: CDR1 DFQATT, CDR2 SNEGSKA (reference sequence). V shed 1 base and J shed 7 bases, with 11 bases lying between them. The CDR3, as DNA: TGCAGTGCTAGAGTGAAGACGTACAATTCACCCCTCCACTTT. Its protein product is CSARVKTYNSPLHF.

The chain recombines TRBV2 with TRBJ1-5; a possible D gene is TRBD1 (6 bases). The germline gives CDR1 SNHLY, CDR2 FYNNEI. The germline V and J ends were trimmed by 10 bases and 3 bases, with 16 bases remaining between them. This CDR3 has 14 amino acids. Written as DNA, the CDR3 is TGTGCCACCAGCAGACAGGCCAACAATCAGCCCCAGCATTTT. This translates into CATSRQANNQPQHF.